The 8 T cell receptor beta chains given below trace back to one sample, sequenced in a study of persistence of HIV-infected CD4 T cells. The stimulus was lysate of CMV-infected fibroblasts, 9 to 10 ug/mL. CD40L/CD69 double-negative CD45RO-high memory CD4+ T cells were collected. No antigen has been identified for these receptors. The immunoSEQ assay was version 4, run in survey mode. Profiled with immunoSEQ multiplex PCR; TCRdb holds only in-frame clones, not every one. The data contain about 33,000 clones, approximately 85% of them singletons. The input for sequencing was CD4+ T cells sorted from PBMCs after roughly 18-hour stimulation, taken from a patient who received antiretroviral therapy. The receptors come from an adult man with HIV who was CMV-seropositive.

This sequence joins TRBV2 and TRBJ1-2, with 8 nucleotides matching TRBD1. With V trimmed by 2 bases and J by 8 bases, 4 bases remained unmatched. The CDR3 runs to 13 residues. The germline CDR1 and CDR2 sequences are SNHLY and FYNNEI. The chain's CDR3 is CASSEQGARGYTF. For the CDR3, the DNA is TGTGCCAGCAGTGAACAGGGGGCGCGGGGCTACACCTTC. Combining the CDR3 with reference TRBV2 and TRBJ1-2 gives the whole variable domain EPEVTQTPSHQVTQMGQEVILRCVPISNHLYFYWYRQILGQKVEFLVSFYNNEISEKSEIFDDQFSVERPDGSNFTLKIRSTKLEDSAMYFCASSEQGARGYTFGSGTRLTVV.

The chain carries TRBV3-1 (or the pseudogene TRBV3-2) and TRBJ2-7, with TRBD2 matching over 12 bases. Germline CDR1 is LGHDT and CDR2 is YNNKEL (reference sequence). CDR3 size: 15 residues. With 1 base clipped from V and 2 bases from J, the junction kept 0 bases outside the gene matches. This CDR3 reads CASSQGLAGAYEQYF. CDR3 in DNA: TGTGCCAGCAGCCAAGGACTAGCGGGGGCCTACGAGCAGTACTTC.

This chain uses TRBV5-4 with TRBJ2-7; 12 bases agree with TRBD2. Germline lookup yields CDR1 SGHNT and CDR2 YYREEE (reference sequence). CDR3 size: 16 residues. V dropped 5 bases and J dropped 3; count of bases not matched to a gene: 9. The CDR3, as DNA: TGTGCCAGCAGAACCGGACTAGCGGGGACAAACTACGAGCAGTACTTC. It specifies CASRTGLAGTNYEQYF. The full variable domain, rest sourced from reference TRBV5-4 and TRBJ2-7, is ETGVTQSPTHLIKTRGQQVTLRCSSQSGHNTVSWYQQALGQGPQFIFQYYREEENGRGNFPPRFSGLQFPNYSSELNVNALELDDSALYLCASRTGLAGTNYEQYFGPGTRLTVT.

CDR3 coding DNA: TGTGCCAGCAGCTATACCGGGACAGAGGGGTTCAGGGATACGCAGTATTTT. Translation: CASSYTGTEGFRDTQYF. The chain uses TRBV7-9 and TRBJ2-3, with 7 bases aligning to TRBD1. The CDR3 is made up of 17 amino acids. The ends lost 4 bases at V and 6 bases at J; junction bases unmatched: 16. Germline lookup yields CDR1 SEHNR and CDR2 FQNEAQ (reference sequence).

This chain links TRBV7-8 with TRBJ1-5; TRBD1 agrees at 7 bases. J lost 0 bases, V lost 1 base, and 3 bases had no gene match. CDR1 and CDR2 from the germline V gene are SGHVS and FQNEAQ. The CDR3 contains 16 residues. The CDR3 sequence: CASSLEGADSNQPQHF. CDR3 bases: TGTGCCAGCAGCTTAGAGGGGGCAGATAGCAATCAGCCCCAGCATTTT.

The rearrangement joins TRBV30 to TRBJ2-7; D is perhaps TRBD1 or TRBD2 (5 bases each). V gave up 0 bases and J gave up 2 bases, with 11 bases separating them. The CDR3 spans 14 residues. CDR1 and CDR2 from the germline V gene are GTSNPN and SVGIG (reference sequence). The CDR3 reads CAWSVGGKAYEQYF. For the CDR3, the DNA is TGTGCCTGGAGTGTTGGGGGAAAAGCCTACGAGCAGTACTTC. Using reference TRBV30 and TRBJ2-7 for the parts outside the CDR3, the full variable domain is SQTIHQWPATLVQPVGSPLSLECTVEGTSNPNLYWYRQAAGRGLQLLFYSVGIGQISSEVPQNLSASRPQDRQFILSSKKLLLSDSGFYLCAWSVGGKAYEQYFGPGTRLTVT.

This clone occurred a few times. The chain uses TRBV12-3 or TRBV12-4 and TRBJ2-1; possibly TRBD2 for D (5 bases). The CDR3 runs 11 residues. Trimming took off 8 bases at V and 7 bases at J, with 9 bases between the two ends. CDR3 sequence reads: CASASGNEQFF. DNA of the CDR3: TGTGCCAGCGCTTCGGGGAATGAGCAGTTCTTC.

The CDR3 spells CASSYSPGEGSREQYF. In DNA form, the CDR3 reads TGTGCCAGCAGTTACTCTCCAGGCGAGGGGTCCCGCGAGCAGTACTTC. The V gene is TRBV6-5, the J gene TRBJ2-7; D possibly uses TRBD1 or TRBD2 (5 bases each). This CDR3 is built from 16 residues. V was clipped by 0 bases and J by 6 bases, with 18 bases between them. Germline CDR1 reads MNHEY; CDR2 reads SVGAGI.